This T cell receptor beta chain was sequenced during a study of vaccination effects on CD4 cells after COVID-19. Study-wide context: Samples came from two convalescent patients 16 days and one week before vaccination.

Only in-frame clones appear in the TCRdb table, and some are missing; sequencing was by immunoSEQ multiplex PCR. The sample carries tens of thousands of clones, around 75% recorded once. CD4+ T cells specific for antigen were expanded with viral peptide pools by the ViraFEST assay before sequencing. It was after around eleven days of culture that CD4+ T cells were isolated. Infection dated between March and December 2020, before the Alpha, Beta and Delta variants reached the United States. Trimming removed 10 bases from V and 2 bases from J, with 9 bases in between. Germline CDR1 and CDR2: MNHNY and SVGAGI (reference sequence). CDR3 size: 13 residues. Study-level findings and limits: Few convalescent patients were studied, and early post-infection samples were lacking.

In its sample, this clone was seen once. The antigen is unknown. This receptor was identified in a human donor who had a prior SARS-CoV-2 infection. The input for sequencing was CD4+ T cells from PBMCs cultured with a peptide pool, taken before COVID-19 vaccination. The rearrangement links TRBV6-6 to TRBJ2-6; D perhaps matches TRBD2 (6 bases). DNA of the CDR3: TGTGCCACCTCGGGGGCTGGGGCCAACGTCCTGACTTTC. It specifies CATSGAGANVLTF.